The entry below describes one T cell receptor beta chain. What it binds is unknown. The record originates from a study of cytomegalovirus exposure and HLA in healthy donors. Study-level results: Rates of TCR association differed by HLA locus in a later analysis, with DRB1 highest and HLA-C lowest.

PCR was performed using 60 Vbeta and 13 Jbeta primers. TCRdb keeps only in-frame clones here, not all; method: immunoSEQ multiplex PCR. The sample comprises roughly 150,000 clones, 80% to 90% of which are singletons, and about 2.1% rests with the top ten. This CDR3 region has 14 residues. CDR1 and CDR2 (germline): LNHDA, SQIVND (reference sequence). Trimming pared 3 bases from V and 5 bases from J, leaving 14 bases between. This clonotype originated in a woman aged 18 to 35 in good health and CMV-seronegative. The sequencing input was PBMCs. The chain recombines TRBV19 with TRBJ2-7; D gene unclear. This CDR3 is CASSMTWSPNEQYF. Written as DNA, the CDR3 is TGTGCCAGTAGTATGACTTGGTCCCCCAACGAGCAGTACTTC.